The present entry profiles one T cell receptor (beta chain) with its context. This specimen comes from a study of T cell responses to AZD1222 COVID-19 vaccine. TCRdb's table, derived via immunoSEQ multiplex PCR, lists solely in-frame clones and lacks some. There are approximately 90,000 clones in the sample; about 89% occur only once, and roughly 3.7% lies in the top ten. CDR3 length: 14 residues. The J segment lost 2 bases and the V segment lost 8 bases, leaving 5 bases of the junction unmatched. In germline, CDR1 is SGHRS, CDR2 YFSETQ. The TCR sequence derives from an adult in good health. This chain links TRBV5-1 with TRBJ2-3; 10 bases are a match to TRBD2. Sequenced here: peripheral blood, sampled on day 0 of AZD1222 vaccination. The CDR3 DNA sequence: TGCGCCAGTCAGCGGGGGGGCTCCACAGATACGCAGTATTTT. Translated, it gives CASQRGGSTDTQYF.